This TCR beta chain appears in the sequencing data of a study of blood T cell repertoires in COVID-19. Study details: Researchers got acute and convalescent COVID-19 samples from the United States, Italy and Spain. PBMCs, B-cell-depleted T cells, or T cells were the source of the cDNA or gDNA that made up the material.

Authors' analysis steps: Reference gene primer amplification gave estimated nucleated cell counts. Data came from immunoSEQ multiplex PCR; TCRdb stores just in-frame clones and leaves some out. V, J and clone size reflect that table, while D and trimming were determined from the DNA. The sample has 250,000 to 350,000 clones; roughly 89% are singletons. Source material: peripheral blood. The sequence derives from a woman aged 25 to 45 with active or convalescent COVID-19.

CDR3 sequence: CASSEAGQNLETQYF. The CDR3 DNA sequence: TGTGCCAGCAGTGAAGCGGGACAGAACCTTGAGACCCAGTACTTC. The V gene is TRBV6-1, the J gene TRBJ2-5, with 7 nucleotides matching TRBD1. The V segment lost 0 bases and the J segment 5 bases; nucleotides outside the gene matches: 6. The CDR3 sequence is 15 residues long. Per the germline V gene, CDR1 is MNHNS and CDR2 is SASEGT.